The 30 T cell receptor beta chains given below trace back to one sample, sequenced in a study of blood T cells in healthy people across ages. Alongside a J-beta primer mix, a sample-barcoded 5' primer served in a second PCR lasting about 6 to 12 cycles. Each CDR3 protein gets one entry after TCRdb re-called the 5' RACE reads with MiXCR. The table shows about 970,000 distinct CDR3 sequences, with roughly 47% occurring only once. The specimen was blood. Receptors were obtained from a woman aged 55-69 years in good health.

This clonotype was observed once. The CDR3 DNA sequence: TGTGCCAGCAGTGTATTCCCCAAAGAGGGGCAGTACTTC. Translation gives CASSVFPKEGQYF. V usage is TRBV12-3 or TRBV12-4 and J usage is TRBJ2-4; D might be TRBD1 or TRBD2, each matching 5 bases. Trimming stripped 5 bases from V and 13 bases from J, with 18 bases between. The CDR3 runs 13 residues.

The CDR3 nucleotides read TGTGCCAGCAGGTCTTGGACTAGCGGGAGTGACGAGCAGTACTTC. Protein sequence: CASRSWTSGSDEQYF. The rearrangement joins TRBV11-2 to TRBJ2-7; the match to TRBD2 covers 13 bases. The CDR3 has 15 residues. Trimming removed 6 bases from V and 5 bases from J; junction bases left unmatched: 7. Germline loops: CDR1 SGHAT, CDR2 FQNNGV.

Only a few counts were recorded for this clonotype. V is TRBV6-2 or TRBV6-3 and J is TRBJ2-7; the match to TRBD2 covers 8 bases. The ends lost 6 bases at V and 1 base at J; junction bases unmatched: 8. This CDR3 has 15 residues. From germline, CDR1 is MNHEY and CDR2 SVGEGT. CDR3 bases: TGTGCCAGCAGCCGCCGAGGGACTAGTTCCTACGAGCAGTACTTC. This encodes CASSRRGTSSYEQYF.

V is TRBV3-1 and J is TRBJ2-7, with a tentative D call TRBD1 (6 bases). CDR1 is LGHDT and CDR2 is YNNKEL in the germline V gene (reference sequence). CDR3 length: 15 residues. The V and J ends lost 3 bases and 2 bases respectively, with 14 bases between them. In DNA, the CDR3 is TGTGCCAGCAGCCATTATGGACAGTCTACCTACGAGCAGTACTTC. This translates into CASSHYGQSTYEQYF.

This rearrangement joins TRBV15 to TRBJ1-4; a weak D match, TRBD1 (6 bases). V gave up 8 bases and J gave up 5 bases, with 18 bases separating them. The germline V gene has CDR1 LNHNV and CDR2 YYDKDF (reference sequence). The CDR3 has 15 residues. This CDR3 reads CATAPRGAGNEKLFF. CDR3 nucleotide sequence: TGTGCCACCGCTCCTAGGGGGGCGGGAAATGAAAAACTGTTTTTT.

This clonotype was counted a few times. The rearrangement links TRBV7-2 to TRBJ2-3, with 9 positions matching TRBD1. In germline, CDR1 is SGHTA, CDR2 FQGNSA. J gave up 7 bases and V 4 bases, and 9 bases lay outside the gene matches. This CDR3 has 15 amino acids. DNA for the CDR3: TGTGCCAGCAGCTACCAAACAGGGGGCGAGAATACGCAGTATTTT. It is translated as CASSYQTGGENTQYF.

This clonotype has just a few counts. The chain has TRBV6-5 and TRBJ2-7, with D possibly TRBD2 on 5 matching bases. The CDR3 covers 14 residues. CDR1 MNHEY and CDR2 SVGAGI come from the germline V gene. Trimming removed 5 bases from V and 10 bases from J, with 21 bases in between. The CDR3 DNA reads TGTGCCAGCAGTGCTGCTGGGCGTGGAGGCACCCAGTACTTC. It is translated as CASSAAGRGGTQYF.

The chain combines TRBV7-2 with TRBJ2-3; D gene uncertain. The CDR3 has 16 amino acids. V lost 1 base and J lost 3, with 14 bases in between. Germline lookup yields CDR1 SGHTA and CDR2 FQGNSA. CDR3 region: CASSLGPKIWTDTQYF. CDR3 nucleotide sequence: TGTGCCAGCAGCTTAGGCCCTAAGATCTGGACAGATACGCAGTATTTT.

Only one count was recorded for this clonotype. The J gene is TRBJ2-3, the V gene TRBV5-1, with D perhaps matching TRBD1 or TRBD2 (5 bases each). The germline V gene has CDR1 SGHRS and CDR2 YFSETQ. The V end lost 0 bases, the J end lost 6 bases, and 17 bases lay between the germline ends. CDR3 length equals 16 residues. In DNA, the CDR3 is TGCGCCAGCAGCTTGGCCTTCGGGGACCAAACGGATACGCAGTATTTT. Amino acid sequence: CASSLAFGDQTDTQYF.

V is TRBV4-2 and J is TRBJ2-4; possible D gene TRBD2, 5 bases. The CDR3 runs 19 residues. V was clipped by 1 base and J by 3 bases, with 22 bases between them. Looked up from germline, CDR1 is LGHNA and CDR2 is YNFKEQ. In DNA, the CDR3 is TGTGCCAGCAGCCAAGCCCCTTGGGGTAGCGTCGGGGTCAAAAACATTCAGTACTTC. As protein: CASSQAPWGSVGVKNIQYF.

A word on this clonotype: A much larger clonotype is one base distant, so this may be a read error. The V and J genes are TRBV6-5 and TRBJ1-2; TRBD1 aligns across 9 bases. The germline V gene encodes CDR1 MNHEY and CDR2 SVGAGI. The CDR3 runs 14 residues. Trimming removed 6 bases from V and 4 bases from J; junction bases left unmatched: 6. The CDR3 DNA reads TGTGCCAGCAGCTGGGACAGGGAGGGCTATGGCTACACCTTC. Translating it yields CASSWDREGYGYTF.

The CDR3 loop reads CASSEYISDNEQFF. The CDR3 DNA reads TGTGCCAGCAGTGAATATATAAGTGACAATGAGCAGTTCTTC. This chain links TRBV25-1 with TRBJ2-1; D ambiguous. The CDR3 runs 14 residues. From germline, CDR1 is MGHDK and CDR2 SYGVNS. Trimming removed 0 bases at V and 5 bases at J, with 8 bases between.

The chain has TRBV20-1 and TRBJ1-1, with D unclear. Germline V lookup: CDR1 DFQATT, CDR2 SNEGSKA (reference sequence). The CDR3 is 13 residues long. Trimming removed 3 bases from V and 0 bases from J, with 8 bases in between. CDR3 sequence: CSARRDMNTEAFF. DNA for the CDR3: TGCAGTGCTAGGCGTGACATGAACACTGAAGCTTTCTTT.

The chain uses TRBV12-3 or TRBV12-4 and TRBJ2-1, with TRBD2 matching 15 bases. CDR3 length: 15 residues. After removal of 8 bases from V and 6 bases from J, the junction contained 5 bases not matched to a gene. This CDR3 is CASGPGLAGGNEQFF. CDR3 coding DNA: TGTGCCAGCGGGCCGGGACTAGCGGGAGGCAATGAGCAGTTCTTC.

The V and J genes are TRBV6-4 and TRBJ2-2, with a possible D match to TRBD2 (5 bases). The germline gives CDR1 MRHNA, CDR2 SNTAGT. With 5 bases removed from V and 6 bases from J, the gap between germline ends came to 13 bases. This CDR3 comprises 14 residues. The CDR3 DNA follows: TGTGCCAGCAGTTTCGAGGGAGCATCCGGGGAGCTGTTTTTT. Its translation is CASSFEGASGELFF.

CDR3 sequence reads: CASAYRGLTGELFF. CDR3 nucleotides: TGTGCCAGCGCTTACAGGGGGCTCACCGGGGAGCTGTTTTTT. This sequence joins TRBV6-6 and TRBJ2-2, with 9 bases identical to TRBD1. Trimming cost V 8 bases and J 4 bases; bases outside gene matches: 5. Per germline, CDR1 MNHNY and CDR2 SVGAGI (reference sequence). The CDR3 runs to 14 residues.

This clonotype was observed a few times. This chain links TRBV6-5 with TRBJ2-4; 11 bases align to TRBD1. The J call is uncertain, as TRBJ2-5 better fits the DNA end. The CDR3 extends over 15 amino acids. CDR1 MNHEY and CDR2 SVGAGI come from the germline V gene. CDR3 residues: CASSYGQGAGETQYF. Here the CDR3 DNA reads TGTGCCAGCAGTTACGGACAGGGGGCCGGGGAGACCCAGTACTTC.

A few counts support this clonotype. This chain uses TRBV29-1 with TRBJ2-3, with a weak D call TRBD1 (5 bases). The CDR3 length is 12 residues. Germline V gene lookup returns CDR1 SQVTM and CDR2 ANQGSEA. With 6 bases removed from V and 2 bases from J, the gap between germline ends came to 9 bases. Written as DNA, the CDR3 is TGCAGCGTGCAAGGGGTCACAGATACGCAGTATTTT. This encodes CSVQGVTDTQYF.

The chain uses TRBV12-3 or TRBV12-4 and TRBJ1-5; weak D call: TRBD1 (5 bases). The CDR3 has 14 residues. The V gene lost 8 bases and the J gene lost 5 bases, with 16 bases spanning the gap. The CDR3 DNA follows: TGTGCCAGCTCCTCGGGGGTCTTGGATCAGCCCCAGCATTTT. Translation gives CASSSGVLDQPQHF.

The gene calls are TRBV4-1 and TRBJ2-7; TRBD1 matches 10 bases. The CDR3 is made up of 15 amino acids. J lost 4 bases, V lost 2 bases, and 5 bases had no gene match. From germline, CDR1 is MGHRA and CDR2 YSYEKL. As DNA, the CDR3 is TGCGCCAGCAGCCAAACCGGGACAGGGGTGTACGAGCAGTACTTC. Residues: CASSQTGTGVYEQYF.

Details on this clonotype: The junction and the germline gene differ at one end; a read error may be behind it. The chain carries TRBV6-6 and TRBJ2-3; 7 nucleotides line up with TRBD2. CDR1 and CDR2 from the germline V gene are MNHNY and SVGAGI (reference sequence). This CDR3 has 13 residues. CDR3 nucleotides: TGCGCCACGGCGGGAGTGCTTACAGATACGCAGTATTTT. It encodes CATAGVLTDTQYF.

There are a few counts of this clonotype. The CDR3 loop reads CASSKLGRLTTKNIQYF. The CDR3 DNA follows: TGTGCCAGCAGCAAACTTGGGAGACTAACGACGAAAAACATTCAGTACTTC. The V gene is TRBV21-1, the J gene TRBJ2-4; the table's D call, TRBD2, has no DNA check behind it. TRBV21-1 is a pseudogene. The CDR3 length is 17 residues.

The chain carries TRBV7-2 and TRBJ2-3; TRBD2 matches at 8 bases. Germline CDR1 SGHTA, CDR2 FQGNSA. The CDR3 is made up of 16 amino acids. The junction had 8 bases not matched to a gene; V was cut back by 4 bases and J by 2 bases. The CDR3 loop reads CASSWREAGATDTQYF. The CDR3 nucleotides are TGTGCCAGCAGCTGGCGGGAGGCGGGGGCCACAGATACGCAGTATTTT.

CDR3 nucleotides: TGCAGTGGAAGAGTGAGTGGGCACAATGAGCAGTTCTTC. Translation: CSGRVSGHNEQFF. The chain has TRBV20-1 and TRBJ2-1, with D uncertain. Trimming took 7 bases from V and 5 from J, leaving 15 bases between them. Germline V gene sequence: CDR1 DFQATT, CDR2 SNEGSKA (reference sequence). The CDR3 is 13 amino acids.

With respect to this clonotype: At one of its ends the junction is not consistent with the germline gene, which may arise from a read error. This chain connects TRBV18 to TRBJ2-5; 9 bases fit TRBD1. Per germline, CDR1 KGHSH and CDR2 LQKENI. The CDR3 runs 15 residues. CDR3 region: CASSPRMGQGETRYF. CDR3 nucleotide sequence: TGTGCCAGCTCACCTCGTATGGGACAGGGAGAGACCCGGTACTTC.

This rearrangement joins TRBV9 to TRBJ2-1, with a possible D match to TRBD2 (5 bases). Trimming left V 3 bases short and J 1 base short, with 14 bases between. CDR3 size: 16 residues. Germline CDR1 reads SGDLS; CDR2 reads YYNGEE. The CDR3 DNA reads TGTGCCAGCAGCGCCGTAGCGCGTAGGTCCTACAATGAGCAGTTCTTC. Its protein product is CASSAVARRSYNEQFF.

The J gene is TRBJ2-3, the V gene TRBV5-1, with D possibly being TRBD1 or TRBD2 (5 bases each). The CDR3 consists of 18 residues. Germline V CDR1 and CDR2: SGHRS, YFSETQ. V was trimmed by 0 bases and J by 2 bases, leaving 19 bases between them. The CDR3 spells CASSLAGLRQGATDTQYF. As DNA, the CDR3 is TGCGCCAGCAGCTTGGCCGGGCTTCGGCAGGGAGCCACAGATACGCAGTATTTT.

The chain has TRBV7-3 and TRBJ2-7, with TRBD2 matching over 7 bases. CDR3 length: 14 residues. Germline values: CDR1 SGHTA, CDR2 FQGTGA. V lost 2 bases and J lost 7; bases outside the gene matches: 8. CDR3 sequence reads: CASSLLGGAGEQYF. The DNA of the CDR3 is TGTGCCAGCAGCTTACTCGGGGGAGCGGGGGAGCAGTACTTC.

This clonotype came up a few times. V is TRBV6-6 and J is TRBJ1-6, with D perhaps TRBD1 (6 bases). Germline assignment: CDR1 MNHNY and CDR2 SVGAGI (reference sequence). V lost 6 bases, J lost 8 bases, and 14 bases lay in between. The CDR3 totals 14 residues. CDR3 coding DNA: TGTGCCAGCAGCACAGGGCTTCAGGATTCACCCCTCCACTTT. Protein: CASSTGLQDSPLHF.

This clonotype showed up just a few times. This sequence joins TRBV4-1 and TRBJ2-7; D gene unclear. Trimming shortened V by 1 base and J by 4 bases, and 11 bases separated the two germline ends. Germline CDR1 reads MGHRA; CDR2 reads YSYEKL. There are 14 residues in the CDR3. The DNA for the CDR3 is TGCGCCAGCAGCCAAGTGCACCGGGCGTACGAGCAGTACTTC. As protein: CASSQVHRAYEQYF.